The 6 T cell receptor beta chains below come from one sample, sequenced in a study of blood T cell repertoires in COVID-19. Clones were read by immunoSEQ multiplex PCR, and TCRdb kept only the in-frame ones, dropping some. This sample has under 50,000 clones; 65% to 90% occur once, and the top ten carry 7.3%. Sequenced: peripheral blood. Receptors originate from a man aged 40-50 years with acute or convalescent COVID-19.

This sequence joins TRBV6-5 and TRBJ2-3, with TRBD2 matching over 14 bases. There are 15 residues in the CDR3. The trim removed 8 bases at V and 4 bases at J, leaving 5 bases unmatched. Per germline, CDR1 MNHEY and CDR2 SVGAGI. The CDR3 here is CASGRTSGGSDTQYF. DNA of the CDR3: TGTGCCAGCGGTCGGACTAGCGGGGGGTCAGATACGCAGTATTTT.

The V call is TRBV2, the J call TRBJ1-2, with D perhaps matching TRBD1 (5 bases). CDR3 length: 13 amino acids. Germline V lookup: CDR1 SNHLY, CDR2 FYNNEI. V was clipped by 8 bases and J by 7 bases, with 17 bases between them. The CDR3 region is CASLGGGYSGYTF. The CDR3, as DNA: TGTGCCAGCTTGGGGGGAGGATACTCTGGCTACACCTTC.

V and J are TRBV10-1 and TRBJ2-1, with 11 positions matching TRBD2. CDR3 length equals 16 residues. Unmatched junction bases numbered 6, after V lost 5 bases and J lost 3 bases. CDR1 and CDR2 (germline): WNHNN, SYGVQD (reference sequence). The CDR3 DNA sequence: TGCGCCAGCAGTCGAGCTAGCGGGGGGTTCTACAATGAGCAGTTCTTC. Translating it yields CASSRASGGFYNEQFF.

The chain links TRBV5-4 to TRBJ2-6, with 10 bases lining up with TRBD1. Losses at the gene ends were 3 bases for V and 2 bases for J; bases not matched to a gene: 5. The CDR3 consists of 17 residues. The germline CDR1 and CDR2 sequences are SGHNT and YYREEE (reference sequence). The CDR3, as DNA: TGTGCCAGCAGCTGGGGCGGGACAGGGGCTGGGGCCAACGTCCTGACTTTC. Its protein product is CASSWGGTGAGANVLTF.

This clone has a handful of counts. The J gene is TRBJ1-1, the V gene TRBV11-2; 7 bases match TRBD1. The CDR3 has 17 residues. After removal of 2 bases from V and 5 bases from J, the junction contained 14 bases not matched to a gene. The germline CDR1 and CDR2 sequences are SGHAT and FQNNGV. CDR3 amino acids: CASSLHGPQGVLTEAFF. The CDR3 DNA follows: TGTGCCAGCAGCTTACATGGCCCCCAGGGGGTCCTTACTGAAGCTTTCTTT.

The rearrangement uses TRBV5-1 and TRBJ2-7; tentative D call: TRBD2 (6 bases). CDR1 and CDR2 from the germline V gene are SGHRS and YFSETQ. This CDR3 spans 14 amino acids. The V gene lost 5 bases and the J gene lost 2 bases, with 14 bases spanning the gap. CDR3 amino acids: CASRESGGTYEQYF. The CDR3 nucleotides read TGCGCCAGCAGGGAGAGTGGCGGGACCTACGAGCAGTACTTC. The full variable domain, its missing parts supplied by reference TRBV5-1 and TRBJ2-7, is KAGVTQTPRYLIKTRGQQVTLSCSPISGHRSVSWYQQTPGQGLQFLFEYFSETQRNKGNFPGRFSGRQFSNSRSEMNVSTLELGDSALYLCASRESGGTYEQYFGPGTRLTVT.